This is a list of T cell receptor beta chains from one sample in a study of Graves' ophthalmopathy and Graves' hyperthyroidism. TCRdb reanalysed the multiplex PCR reads using MiXCR and keeps one entry per CDR3 protein. Of hundreds of thousands of distinct CDR3 sequences in the sample, approximately 39% were seen once. The sequenced sample was peripheral blood. Receptors originate from an adult man with Graves' ophthalmopathy. Each CDR3 is given with its conserved first and last residue. Each record gives: J gene, V gene, CDR3 length, D gene, clone size, CDR3 DNA, CDR3 protein. The D gene is left open where the match is weak. Clone size is given for some rows only: seen once, a few or many times, or a class if the clone is expanded.

>TRBJ2-7|TRBV11-1|14|.|few
TGTGCCAGCAGCTTAGGACAGGTACCAATGGAGCAGTACTTC
CASSLGQVPMEQYF
>TRBJ2-7|TRBV10-3|12|.|few
TGTGCCAGCAGTCATACAGGGCGGGAGCAGTACTTC
CASSHTGREQYF
>TRBJ2-6|TRBV19|18|TRBD1|many
TGTGCCAGTAGTATAGACGGACAGGGGGTTGTTGGGGCCAACGTCCTGACTTTC
CASSIDGQGVVGANVLTF
>TRBJ2-5|TRBV10-3|15|TRBD2|.
TGTGCCATCAGCTCAGGAGCGGGAGGGCAAGAGACCCAGTACTTC
CAISSGAGGQETQYF
>TRBJ2-3|TRBV7-3|14|TRBD1|.
TGTGCCAGCAGCATCACAGGGGCTGGAGATACGCAGTATTTT
CASSITGAGDTQYF
>TRBJ1-2|TRBV6-6|16|TRBD1|.
TGTGCCAGCAGTGAAGCGGATAGCGGGACAGGCTCTGGCTACACCTTC
CASSEADSGTGSGYTF
>TRBJ2-7|TRBV10-3|17|TRBD2|many
TGTGCCATCACACCGGGACTAGCGGGAGCAGAGACCTACGAGCAGTACTTC
CAITPGLAGAETYEQYF
>TRBJ2-7|TRBV12-3/TRBV12-4|14|.|once
TGTGCCAGCAAAACACACGGGAACTCCTACGAGCAGTACTTC
CASKTHGNSYEQYF
>TRBJ2-5|TRBV5-1|17|TRBD2|.
TGCGCCAGCAGCTTGGCGGGGAGCGGGGGAACCCAAGAGACCCAGTACTTC
CASSLAGSGGTQETQYF
>TRBJ2-3|TRBV24-1|15|TRBD1|.
TGTGCCACCAGTGATCAGGGGGCTCTCGTAGATACGCAGTATTTT
CATSDQGALVDTQYF
>TRBJ2-2|TRBV7-2|13|.|.
TGTGCCAGCAGCCCCATGGGCACCGGGGAGCTGTTTTTT
CASSPMGTGELFF
>TRBJ2-7|TRBV29-1|12|TRBD2|.
TGCAGCGTGGTCGGGGGGGACTACGAGCAGTACTTC
CSVVGGDYEQYF
>TRBJ1-1|TRBV5-6|15|.|many
TGTGCCAGCAGCTTCCCCGACAGTATGAACACTGAAGCTTTCTTT
CASSFPDSMNTEAFF